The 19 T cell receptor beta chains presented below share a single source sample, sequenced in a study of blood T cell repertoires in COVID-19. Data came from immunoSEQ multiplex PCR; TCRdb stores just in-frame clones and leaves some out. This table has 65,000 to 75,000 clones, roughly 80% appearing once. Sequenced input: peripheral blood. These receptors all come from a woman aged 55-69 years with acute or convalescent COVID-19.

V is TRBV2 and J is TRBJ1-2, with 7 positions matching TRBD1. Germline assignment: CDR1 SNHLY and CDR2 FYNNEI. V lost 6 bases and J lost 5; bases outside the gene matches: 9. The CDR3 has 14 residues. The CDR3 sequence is CASRADRAGYGYTF. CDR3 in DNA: TGTGCCAGCAGGGCAGACAGGGCGGGTTATGGCTACACCTTC.

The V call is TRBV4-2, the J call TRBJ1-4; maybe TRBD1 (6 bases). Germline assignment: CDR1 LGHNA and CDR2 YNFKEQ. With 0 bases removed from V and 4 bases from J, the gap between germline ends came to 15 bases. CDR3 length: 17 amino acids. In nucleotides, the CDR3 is TGTGCCAGCAGCCAAGAGTTCTACAGGGCCGATAATGAAAAACTGTTTTTT. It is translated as CASSQEFYRADNEKLFF.

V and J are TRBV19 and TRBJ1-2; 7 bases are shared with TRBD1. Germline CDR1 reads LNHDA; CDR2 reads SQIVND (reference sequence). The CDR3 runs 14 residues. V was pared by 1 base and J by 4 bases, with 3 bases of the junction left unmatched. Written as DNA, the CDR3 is TGTGCCAGTAGTATAGCCCCAGGGGGCTATGGCTACACCTTC. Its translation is CASSIAPGGYGYTF.

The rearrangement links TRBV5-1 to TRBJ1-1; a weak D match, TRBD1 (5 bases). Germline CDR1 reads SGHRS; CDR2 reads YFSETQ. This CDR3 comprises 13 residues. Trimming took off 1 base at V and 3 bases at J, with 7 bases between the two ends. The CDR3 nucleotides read TGCGCCAGCAGCTTGTGGGGGGACACTGAAGCTTTCTTT. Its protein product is CASSLWGDTEAFF.

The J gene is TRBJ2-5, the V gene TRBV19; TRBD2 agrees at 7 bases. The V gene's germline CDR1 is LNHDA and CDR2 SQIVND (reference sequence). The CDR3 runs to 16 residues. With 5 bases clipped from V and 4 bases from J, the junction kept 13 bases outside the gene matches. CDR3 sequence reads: CASSGGVGNQRETQYF. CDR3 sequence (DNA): TGTGCCAGTAGTGGGGGGGTAGGGAATCAAAGAGAGACCCAGTACTTC.

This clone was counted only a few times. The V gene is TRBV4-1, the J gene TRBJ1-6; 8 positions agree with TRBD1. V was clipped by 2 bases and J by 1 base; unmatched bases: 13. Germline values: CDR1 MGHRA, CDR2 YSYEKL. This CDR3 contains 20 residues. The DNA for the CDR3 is TGCGCCAGCAGCCAACCCAGGGGGCAGGGCGGAGGATCCTATAATTCACCCCTCCACTTT. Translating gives CASSQPRGQGGGSYNSPLHF.

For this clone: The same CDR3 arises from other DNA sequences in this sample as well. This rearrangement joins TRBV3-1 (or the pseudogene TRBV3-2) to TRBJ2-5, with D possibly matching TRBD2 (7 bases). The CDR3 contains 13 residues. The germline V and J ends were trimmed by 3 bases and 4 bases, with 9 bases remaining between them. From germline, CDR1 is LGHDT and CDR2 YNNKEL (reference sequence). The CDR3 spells CASSQRGRETQYF. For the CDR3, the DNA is TGTGCCAGCAGCCAGCGGGGGCGAGAGACCCAGTACTTC.

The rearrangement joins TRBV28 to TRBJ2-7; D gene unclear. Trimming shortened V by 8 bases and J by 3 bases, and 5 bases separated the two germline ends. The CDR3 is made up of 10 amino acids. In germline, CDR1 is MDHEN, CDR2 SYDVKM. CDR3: CASGRYEQYF. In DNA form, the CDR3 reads TGTGCCAGCGGCCGCTACGAGCAGTACTTC.

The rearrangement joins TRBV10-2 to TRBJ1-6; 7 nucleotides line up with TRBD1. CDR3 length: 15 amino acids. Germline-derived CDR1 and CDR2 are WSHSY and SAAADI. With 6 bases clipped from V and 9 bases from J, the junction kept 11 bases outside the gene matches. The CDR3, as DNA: TGCGCCAGCAGAGAAGACAGGGCCCGGGGTTCACCCCTCCACTTT. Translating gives CASREDRARGSPLHF.

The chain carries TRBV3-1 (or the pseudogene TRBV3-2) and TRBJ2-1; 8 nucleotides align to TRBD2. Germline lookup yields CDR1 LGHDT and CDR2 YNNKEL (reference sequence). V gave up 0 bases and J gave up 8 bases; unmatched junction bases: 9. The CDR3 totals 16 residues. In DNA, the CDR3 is TGTGCCAGCAGCCAAGATACCGGGGGGGGCCGCGATGAGCAGTTCTTC. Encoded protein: CASSQDTGGGRDEQFF.

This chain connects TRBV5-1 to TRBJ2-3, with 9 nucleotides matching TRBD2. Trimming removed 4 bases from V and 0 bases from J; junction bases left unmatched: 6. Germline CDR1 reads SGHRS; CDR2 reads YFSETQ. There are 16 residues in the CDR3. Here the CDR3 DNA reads TGCGCCAGCAGCCTAGGGGGGACTAGCAGCACAGATACGCAGTATTTT. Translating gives CASSLGGTSSTDTQYF.

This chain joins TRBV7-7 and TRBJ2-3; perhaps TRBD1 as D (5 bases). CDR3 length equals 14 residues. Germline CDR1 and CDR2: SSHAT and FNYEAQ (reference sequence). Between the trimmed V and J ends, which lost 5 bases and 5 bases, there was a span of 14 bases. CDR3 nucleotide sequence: TGTGCCAGCAGCCCAAAAGGGGCCGGAGATACGCAGTATTTT. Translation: CASSPKGAGDTQYF.

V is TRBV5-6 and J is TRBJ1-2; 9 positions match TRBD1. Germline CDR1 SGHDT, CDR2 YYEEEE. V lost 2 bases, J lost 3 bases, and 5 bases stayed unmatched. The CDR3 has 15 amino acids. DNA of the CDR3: TGTGCCAGCAGCTTCTGGGACAGGGAGTACTATGGCTACACCTTC. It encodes CASSFWDREYYGYTF.

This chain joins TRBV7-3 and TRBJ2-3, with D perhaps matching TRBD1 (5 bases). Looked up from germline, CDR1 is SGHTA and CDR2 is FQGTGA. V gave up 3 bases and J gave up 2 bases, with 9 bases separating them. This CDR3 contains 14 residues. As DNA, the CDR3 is TGTGCCAGCAGCTTCTACAGGATCACAGATACGCAGTATTTT. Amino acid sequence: CASSFYRITDTQYF.

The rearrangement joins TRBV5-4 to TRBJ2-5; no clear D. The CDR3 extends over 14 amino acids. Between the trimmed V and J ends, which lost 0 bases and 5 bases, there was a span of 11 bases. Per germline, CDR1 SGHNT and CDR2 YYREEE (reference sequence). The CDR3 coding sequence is TGTGCCAGCAGCTTGGAAGCTGAGGCCGAGACCCAGTACTTC. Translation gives CASSLEAEAETQYF.

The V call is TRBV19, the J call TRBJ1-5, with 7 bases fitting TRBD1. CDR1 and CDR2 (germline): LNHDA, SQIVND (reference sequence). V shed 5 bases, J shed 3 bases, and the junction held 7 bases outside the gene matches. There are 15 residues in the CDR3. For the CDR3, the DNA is TGTGCCAGTAGTCCCCGGGACAGCATCAATCAGCCCCAGCATTTT. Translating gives CASSPRDSINQPQHF. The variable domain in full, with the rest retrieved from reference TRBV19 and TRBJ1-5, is DGGITQSPKYLFRKEGQNVTLSCEQNLNHDAMYWYRQDPGQGLRLIYYSQIVNDFQKGDIAEGYSVSREKKESFPLTVTSAQKNPTAFYLCASSPRDSINQPQHFGDGTRLSIL.

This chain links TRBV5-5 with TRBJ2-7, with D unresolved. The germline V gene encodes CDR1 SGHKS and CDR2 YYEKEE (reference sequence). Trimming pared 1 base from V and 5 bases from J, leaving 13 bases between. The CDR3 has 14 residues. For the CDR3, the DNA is TGTGCCAGCAGCTTGAGTACAGTTTCCCACGAGCAGTACTTC. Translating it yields CASSLSTVSHEQYF. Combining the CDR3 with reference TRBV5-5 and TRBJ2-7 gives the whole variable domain DAGVTQSPTHLIKTRGQQVTLRCSPISGHKSVSWYQQVLGQGPQFIFQYYEKEERGRGNFPDRFSARQFPNYSSELNVNALLLGDSALYLCASSLSTVSHEQYFGPGTRLTVT.

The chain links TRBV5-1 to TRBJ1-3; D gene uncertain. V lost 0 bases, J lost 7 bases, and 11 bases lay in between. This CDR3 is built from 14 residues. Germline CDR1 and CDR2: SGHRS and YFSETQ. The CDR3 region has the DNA TGCGCCAGCAGCTTGGCGGAGGGTTGGAACACCATATATTTT. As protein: CASSLAEGWNTIYF.

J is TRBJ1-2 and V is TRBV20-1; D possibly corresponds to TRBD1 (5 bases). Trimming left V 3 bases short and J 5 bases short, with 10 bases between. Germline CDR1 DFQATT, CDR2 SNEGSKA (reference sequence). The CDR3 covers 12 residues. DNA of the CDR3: TGCAGTGCTAGTTCAGGGACTTATGGCTACACCTTC. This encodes CSASSGTYGYTF.